The T cell receptor (beta chain) described here comes from a study of control samples from healthy donors and cancer patients. V lost 4 bases and J lost 7; bases outside the gene matches: 5. Looked up from germline, CDR1 is LNHDA and CDR2 is SQIVND (reference sequence). The CDR3 is made up of 13 amino acids. Method: immunoSEQ multiplex PCR; TCRdb's copy keeps in-frame clones and lacks some. The top ten hold roughly 4.3% of the sample, which has 180,000 or so clones, 93% seen once. The chain couples TRBV19 to TRBJ2-5; 8 nucleotides match TRBD2. The specimen sequenced was blood. The sequence derives from a woman aged 60 to 75 in good health. The CDR3 region is CASSTPGLGTQYF. The CDR3 nucleotides read TGTGCCAGTAGTACTCCGGGACTAGGGACCCAGTACTTC.